The following is a T cell receptor (beta chain) sequence with its context. The entry originates in a study of blood T cell repertoires in COVID-19. The CDR3 is made up of 17 amino acids. The germline V gene encodes CDR1 SGHAT and CDR2 FQDESV (reference sequence). V lost 0 bases, J lost 8 bases, and 22 bases lay in between. How the authors handled the data: How many nucleated cells were present was estimated from reference gene primer amplification. Only in-frame clones appear in the TCRdb table, and some are missing; sequencing was by immunoSEQ multiplex PCR. The DNA gave D and trimming, while V, J and clone size come from that table. The sample comprises more than 200,000 clones, approximately 87% of which are singletons, and 2% to 3% rests with the top ten.

This receptor was taken from a woman aged 70-85 years with active or convalescent COVID-19. Input material: peripheral blood. V is TRBV11-1 and J is TRBJ1-2, with D tentatively TRBD1 (6 bases). CDR3 DNA sequence: TGTGCCAGCAGCTTAGCCCGGGGGGGCGCAGGGGCCTTCGGCTACACCTTC. Translated, it gives CASSLARGGAGAFGYTF. Based on the CDR3 plus reference TRBV11-1 and TRBJ1-2, the full variable domain is EAEVAQSPRYKITEKSQAVAFWCDPISGHATLYWYRQILGQGPELLVQFQDESVVDDSQLPKDRFSAERLKGVDSTLKIQPAELGDSAMYLCASSLARGGAGAFGYTFGSGTRLTVV.